The clone carrying this T cell receptor beta chain was detected only a few times. As yet, its antigen is unknown. This entry belongs to a study of fetal regulatory T cell absence and autoimmunity. Overall study context: The IPEX patients lacked clinical diabetes but had exocrine pancreas autoimmunity. Overall study findings and caveats: Pancreas and cord blood did not differ much in TRB family usage. Some top pancreas TCR clones were over 85-fold enriched versus cord blood.

Produced via immunoSEQ multiplex PCR; TCRdb's table is partial and in-frame only. The table has about 95,000 clones, about 78% seen once. V was clipped by 6 bases and J by 5 bases, with 8 bases between them. Germline lookup yields CDR1 MNHNS and CDR2 SASEGT. The CDR3 runs to 11 residues. The rearrangement joins TRBV6-1 to TRBJ2-7; D unclear. This TCR derives from a male donor with IPEX syndrome. Source material: pancreas tissue. CDR3 sequence reads: CASRNYHEQYF. The CDR3 DNA is TGTGCCAGCAGGAACTACCACGAGCAGTACTTC.